A selection of T cell receptor beta chains follows, all from one sample in a study of identifying expanded T cells in peripheral blood. Assay: immunoSEQ multiplex PCR; the TCRdb copy retains only in-frame clones and omits some. The sample consists of 60,000 to 80,000 clones, 90% of them appearing once. Source material: blood. The receptors originated from a person between 18 and 75 years old in good health. Each CDR3 is given without its conserved first and last residue.

cdr3_aa: ASSPDRATVGYT
j_call: TRBJ1-2
cdr3_length: 12
v_call: TRBV6-6

cdr3_aa: ASSHGGRTEAF
j_call: TRBJ1-1
cdr3_length: 11
v_call: TRBV7-2

cdr3_aa: ASTDPGQGLETQY
j_call: TRBJ2-5
cdr3_length: 13
v_call: TRBV6-5

cdr3_aa: ASSLGWNQPQH
j_call: TRBJ1-5
cdr3_length: 11
v_call: TRBV7-2

cdr3_aa: ASSPINRGAFGNEQF
j_call: TRBJ2-1
cdr3_length: 15
v_call: TRBV14

cdr3_aa: AIDHRVWNGYT
j_call: TRBJ1-2
cdr3_length: 11
v_call: TRBV7-9

cdr3_aa: ASSEQGGGNQPQH
j_call: TRBJ1-5
cdr3_length: 13
v_call: TRBV6-1

cdr3_aa: AISESGGGRNTGELF
j_call: TRBJ2-2
cdr3_length: 15
v_call: TRBV10-3

cdr3_aa: ASSWGGNTEAF
j_call: TRBJ1-1
cdr3_length: 11
v_call: TRBV28

cdr3_aa: ASSFAVGGGDEQF
j_call: TRBJ2-1
cdr3_length: 13
v_call: TRBV5-1

cdr3_aa: ASTWGGATDTQY
j_call: TRBJ2-3
cdr3_length: 12
v_call: TRBV7-9

cdr3_aa: ASSLSATGELF
j_call: TRBJ2-2
cdr3_length: 11
v_call: TRBV5-4

cdr3_aa: ASGLRGDTDTQY
j_call: TRBJ2-3
cdr3_length: 12
v_call: TRBV12-5

cdr3_aa: ASKSRESNTEAF
j_call: TRBJ1-1
cdr3_length: 12
v_call: TRBV13

cdr3_aa: ASAGTVSNQPRH
j_call: TRBJ1-5
cdr3_length: 12
v_call: TRBV2

cdr3_aa: ASSFGPVYEQY
j_call: TRBJ2-7
cdr3_length: 11
v_call: TRBV27

cdr3_aa: ASSLARTRYNSPLH
j_call: TRBJ1-6
cdr3_length: 14
v_call: TRBV5-4

cdr3_aa: ASSAMTSGGLTGELF
j_call: TRBJ2-2
cdr3_length: 15
v_call: TRBV9

cdr3_aa: ASSESRFSYEQY
j_call: TRBJ2-7
cdr3_length: 12
v_call: TRBV2

cdr3_aa: ATTKDRRNTDTQY
j_call: TRBJ2-3
cdr3_length: 13
v_call: TRBV15

cdr3_aa: ASSNSRGFEQF
j_call: TRBJ2-1
cdr3_length: 11
v_call: TRBV19

cdr3_aa: ASSFPPGRGTEAF
j_call: TRBJ1-1
cdr3_length: 13
v_call: TRBV5-8

cdr3_aa: ASSLFGTENTGELF
j_call: TRBJ2-2
cdr3_length: 14
v_call: TRBV18

cdr3_aa: ASSLIGSLATEAF
j_call: TRBJ1-1
cdr3_length: 13
v_call: TRBV28

cdr3_aa: ASSSGQGISPLH
j_call: TRBJ1-6
cdr3_length: 12
v_call: TRBV19

cdr3_aa: ASSPPLGQGIEKLF
j_call: TRBJ1-4
cdr3_length: 14
v_call: TRBV18

cdr3_aa: ASINQDTAYYGYT
j_call: TRBJ1-2
cdr3_length: 13
v_call: TRBV5-4

cdr3_aa: ASSLENQGAYEQY
j_call: TRBJ2-7
cdr3_length: 13
v_call: TRBV7-8

cdr3_aa: ASSDPRGQGRNIQY
j_call: TRBJ2-4
cdr3_length: 14
v_call: TRBV6-4

cdr3_aa: ASSRTGRSGTGELF
j_call: TRBJ2-2
cdr3_length: 14
v_call: TRBV4-3

cdr3_aa: ASSRVTIDSLNTEAF
j_call: TRBJ1-1
cdr3_length: 15
v_call: TRBV27

cdr3_aa: ATSRGRGPGNTIY
j_call: TRBJ1-3
cdr3_length: 13
v_call: TRBV15

cdr3_aa: SVERAHREPVNYGYT
j_call: TRBJ1-2
cdr3_length: 15
v_call: TRBV29-1

cdr3_aa: ASSTRGGAGYGYT
j_call: TRBJ1-2
cdr3_length: 13
v_call: TRBV19

cdr3_aa: SAHSYEQY
j_call: TRBJ2-7
cdr3_length: 8
v_call: TRBV20-1

cdr3_aa: ASSLTGGEAF
j_call: TRBJ1-1
cdr3_length: 10
v_call: TRBV9

cdr3_aa: ASSEWGTSTDTQY
j_call: TRBJ2-3
cdr3_length: 13
v_call: TRBV19